This passage covers 14 T cell receptor beta chains from one sample sequenced in a study of shared clonotypes between healthy human individuals. Assay: immunoSEQ multiplex PCR; the TCRdb copy retains only in-frame clones and omits some. In the table there are hundreds of thousands of clones, 75% to 85% of which are singletons. The specimen was PBMCs. These receptor sequences come from a woman in her thirties or forties in good health. Some clones in this sample may be carry-over from other donors' samples.

CDR3 nucleotides: TGTGCCTGGGGGCGGCCTAGCGGGAGTGGGCGCCAAGAGACCCAGTACTTC. It yields the protein CAWGRPSGSGRQETQYF. The chain recombines TRBV30 with TRBJ2-5; 10 bases are a match to TRBD2. V lost 5 bases to trimming and J lost 1 base; unmatched junction nucleotides: 13. Germline V CDR1 and CDR2: GTSNPN, SVGIG (reference sequence). The CDR3 loop spans 17 amino acids.

V gene TRBV5-1 combines with J gene TRBJ1-1; maybe TRBD1 (6 bases). Trimming removed 0 bases from V and 10 bases from J, with 16 bases in between. Germline CDR1 reads SGHRS; CDR2 reads YFSETQ. This CDR3 is 14 amino acids long. The CDR3 sequence is CASSLATWDNGAFF. Written as DNA, the CDR3 is TGCGCCAGCAGCTTGGCCACCTGGGACAACGGAGCTTTCTTT.

This rearrangement joins TRBV29-1 to TRBJ2-7; TRBD1 agrees at 9 bases. The V gene end was trimmed by 4 bases and the J gene end by 9 bases; junction bases not matched to a gene: 10. This CDR3 region has 13 residues. Germline V gene lookup returns CDR1 SQVTM and CDR2 ANQGSEA. The CDR3 here is CSVGDRVRSGQYF. The CDR3, as DNA: TGCAGCGTTGGGGACAGGGTAAGGAGCGGGCAGTACTTC.

This clone has a single count. The chain uses TRBV10-1 and TRBJ2-2; maybe TRBD2 (5 bases). Deletions cut 4 bases from V and 4 bases from J, with 7 bases between. CDR1 is WNHNN and CDR2 is SYGVQD in the germline V gene (reference sequence). The length of the CDR3 is 13 residues. CDR3 residues: CASSGRGTGELFF. In DNA, the CDR3 is TGCGCCAGCAGTGGCCGGGGCACCGGGGAGCTGTTTTTT.

This clone has only a few counts. The chain carries TRBV28 and TRBJ2-7; maybe TRBD1 (6 bases). CDR1 MDHEN and CDR2 SYDVKM come from the germline V gene. This CDR3 comprises 14 residues. V lost 2 bases, J lost 4 bases, and 12 bases lay in between. This CDR3 reads CASSLDRSAYEQYF. In DNA, the CDR3 is TGTGCCAGCAGTTTAGACAGGTCCGCGTACGAGCAGTACTTC.

The chain employs TRBV11-2 and TRBJ2-7; possible D gene TRBD2, 5 bases. This CDR3 comprises 13 residues. Trimming cost V 5 bases and J 0 bases, with 8 bases left between them. Germline V gene sequence: CDR1 SGHAT, CDR2 FQNNGV. The CDR3 DNA sequence: TGTGCCAGCAGCCAGACTACCTCCTACGAGCAGTACTTC. Its translation: CASSQTTSYEQYF.

This clone showed up just a few times. This chain links TRBV7-9 with TRBJ1-1, with D possibly TRBD1 on 6 matching bases. CDR1 and CDR2 (germline): SEHNR, FQNEAQ (reference sequence). This CDR3 region has 18 residues. V dropped 1 base and J dropped 0 bases, with 18 bases sitting between them. The CDR3 here is CASSLEGYRVILNTEAFF. For the CDR3, the DNA is TGTGCCAGCAGCTTAGAAGGGTACAGGGTCATTCTGAACACTGAAGCTTTCTTT.

The gene calls are TRBV28 and TRBJ2-1; D tentatively reads TRBD1 or TRBD2 (5 bases each). Germline CDR1 MDHEN, CDR2 SYDVKM. The CDR3 runs to 14 residues. Deletions cut 4 bases from V and 3 bases from J, with 10 bases between. The CDR3 spells CASSSGARYNEQFF. CDR3 sequence (DNA): TGTGCCAGCAGTTCCGGGGCGCGCTACAATGAGCAGTTCTTC.

The chain carries TRBV19 and TRBJ1-1, with D hard to call. The CDR3 is made up of 15 amino acids. V dropped 5 bases and J dropped 0 bases, with 13 bases sitting between them. CDR1 LNHDA and CDR2 SQIVND come from the germline V gene (reference sequence). This CDR3 is CASSARTGMNTEAFF. As DNA, the CDR3 is TGTGCCAGTAGTGCCCGGACGGGGATGAACACTGAAGCTTTCTTT.

This rearrangement joins TRBV19 to TRBJ2-7; TRBD2 agrees at 11 bases. The CDR3 length is 13 residues. J was trimmed by 7 bases and V by 8 bases; bases with no gene match: 7. The germline gives CDR1 LNHDA, CDR2 SQIVND (reference sequence). The CDR3 sequence is CASDSGRAGEQYF. The CDR3 DNA reads TGTGCCAGTGATAGCGGGAGGGCCGGTGAGCAGTACTTC.

The CDR3 DNA sequence: TGTGCCAGTAGTGGGTGGACAGGGTTGGGCACCGGGGAGCTGTTTTTT. Translating gives CASSGWTGLGTGELFF. The chain joins TRBV19 to TRBJ2-2, with 8 bases that match TRBD1. The CDR3 extends over 16 amino acids. V lost 5 bases to trimming and J lost 4 bases; unmatched junction nucleotides: 9. The germline gives CDR1 LNHDA, CDR2 SQIVND (reference sequence).

V usage is TRBV7-6 and J usage is TRBJ2-5; D is possibly TRBD1 (6 bases). Germline CDR1 SGHVS, CDR2 FNYEAQ. Trimming stripped 1 base from V and 0 bases from J, with 9 bases between. CDR3 size: 15 residues. The CDR3 DNA follows: TGTGCCAGCAGCTTAGTAGGGGGACACCAAGAGACCCAGTACTTC. This gives the protein CASSLVGGHQETQYF.

CDR3 protein: CASRSMGQNTGELFF. In DNA, the CDR3 is TGTGCCAGCAGGAGTATGGGACAGAACACCGGGGAGCTGTTTTTT. This chain connects TRBV28 to TRBJ2-2, with D tentatively TRBD1 (6 bases). Per the germline V gene, CDR1 is MDHEN and CDR2 is SYDVKM. This CDR3 region has 15 residues. V was cut by 6 bases and J by 1 base, with 12 bases left in between.

The chain uses TRBV2 and TRBJ2-3; 7 nucleotides align to TRBD2. The CDR3 extends over 17 amino acids. Germline V gives CDR1 SNHLY, CDR2 FYNNEI. The junction had 9 bases not matched to a gene; V was cut back by 3 bases and J by 0 bases. This CDR3 reads CASSDRLGLTSTDTQYF. Written as DNA, the CDR3 is TGTGCCAGCAGTGATCGATTGGGACTAACTAGCACAGATACGCAGTATTTT. The entire variable domain, with the rest obtained from reference TRBV2 and TRBJ2-3, is as follows: EPEVTQTPSHQVTQMGQEVILRCVPISNHLYFYWYRQILGQKVEFLVSFYNNEISEKSEIFDDQFSVERPDGSNFTLKIRSTKLEDSAMYFCASSDRLGLTSTDTQYFGPGTRLTVL.